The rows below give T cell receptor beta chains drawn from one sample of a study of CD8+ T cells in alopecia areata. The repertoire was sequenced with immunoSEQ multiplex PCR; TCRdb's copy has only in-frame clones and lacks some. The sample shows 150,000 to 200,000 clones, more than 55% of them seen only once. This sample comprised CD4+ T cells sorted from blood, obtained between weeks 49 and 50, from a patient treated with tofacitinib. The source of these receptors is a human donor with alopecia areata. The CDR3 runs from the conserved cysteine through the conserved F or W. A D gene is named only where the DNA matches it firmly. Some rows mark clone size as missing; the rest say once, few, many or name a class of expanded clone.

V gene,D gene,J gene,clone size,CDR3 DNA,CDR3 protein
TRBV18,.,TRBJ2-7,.,TGTGCCAGCTCACCGTTCGGGGACGAGCAGTACTTC,CASSPFGDEQYF
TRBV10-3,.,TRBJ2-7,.,TGTGCCACCGCAACCATCGGGTCCTACGAGCAGTACTTC,CATATIGSYEQYF
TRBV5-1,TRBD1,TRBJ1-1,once,TGCGCCAGCAGCCAGGGGGGTGGCACTGAAGCTTTCTTT,CASSQGGGTEAFF
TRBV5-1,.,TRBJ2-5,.,TGCGCCAGCAGCTTAGAGATTGAGGGTACAACCCAGTACTTC,CASSLEIEGTTQYF
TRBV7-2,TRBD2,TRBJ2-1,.,TGTGCCAGCAGCCAACGACTAGCCCGCGAGCAGTTCTTC,CASSQRLAREQFF
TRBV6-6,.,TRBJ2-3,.,TGTGCCAGCAGTTACTCGACCATCACAGATACGCAGTATTTT,CASSYSTITDTQYF
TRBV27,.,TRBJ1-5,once,TGTGCCAGCAGCTATGGGTCCGGTCAGCCCCAGCATTTT,CASSYGSGQPQHF
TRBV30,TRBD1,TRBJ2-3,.,TGTGCCTGGAGTGCACTGGGACAGATCACAGATACGCAGTATTTT,CAWSALGQITDTQYF
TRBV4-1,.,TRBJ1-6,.,TGCGCCAGCAGCCAAGTCCCGCGGACTAATTCACCCCTCCACTTT,CASSQVPRTNSPLHF
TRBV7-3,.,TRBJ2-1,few,TGTGCCAGCAGCTTTGTAGCGTTTACCTACAATGAGCAGTTCTTC,CASSFVAFTYNEQFF
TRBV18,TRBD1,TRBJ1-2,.,TGTGCCAGCTCACCCCGAGGGGGCCAAGACTATGGCTACACCTTC,CASSPRGGQDYGYTF
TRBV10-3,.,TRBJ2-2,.,TGTGCCATCAGGGGGACTGTGAACACCGGGGAGCTGTTTTTT,CAIRGTVNTGELFF
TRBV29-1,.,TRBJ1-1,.,TGCAGCGGGCGGTTTTTCGACAACACTGAAGCTTTCTTT,CSGRFFDNTEAFF
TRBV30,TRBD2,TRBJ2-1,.,TGTGCCTGGAGTGTACTTCCAGGGACTAGCGGGGGAATCCATGAGCAGTTCTTC,CAWSVLPGTSGGIHEQFF
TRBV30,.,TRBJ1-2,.,TGTGCCTGGAGTGTATCCCCAGTCCACTATGGCTACACCTTC,CAWSVSPVHYGYTF
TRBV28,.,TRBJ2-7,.,TGTGCCAGCAGTTTGGACATCCTCTCCTACGAGCAGTACTTC,CASSLDILSYEQYF
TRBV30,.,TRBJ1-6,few,TGTGCCTGGAGTGTAACAAATAATTCACCCCTCCACTTT,CAWSVTNNSPLHF
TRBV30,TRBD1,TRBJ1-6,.,TGTGCCTGGACTGGACAGGGGGATTCACCCCTCCACTTT,CAWTGQGDSPLHF
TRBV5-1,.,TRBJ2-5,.,TGCGCCAGCAGCCCACTCGGGTACCAAGAGACCCAGTACTTC,CASSPLGYQETQYF
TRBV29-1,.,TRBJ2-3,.,TGCAGCGCATTCCCGCAAGGCACAGATACGCAGTATTTT,CSAFPQGTDTQYF
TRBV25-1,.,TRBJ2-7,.,TGTGCCAGCAGTCAGGGGTACGAGCAGTACTTC,CASSQGYEQYF
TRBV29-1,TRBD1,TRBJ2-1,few,TGCAGCGCAGACAGGGGGTCTTACAATGAGCAGTTCTTC,CSADRGSYNEQFF
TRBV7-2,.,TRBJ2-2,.,TGTGCCAGCAGGGGAAGAGGTCTCACCGGGGAGCTGTTTTTT,CASRGRGLTGELFF
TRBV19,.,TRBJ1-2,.,TGTGCCAGTAGACCTACCACAGGGTCAGGGGATGGCTACACCTTC,CASRPTTGSGDGYTF
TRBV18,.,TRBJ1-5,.,TGTGCCAGCTCACAGGACAGAAATCAGCCCCAGCATTTT,CASSQDRNQPQHF
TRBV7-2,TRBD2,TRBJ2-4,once,TGTGCCAGCAGCCCTGACGGGGGGAGAAACATTCAGTACTTC,CASSPDGGRNIQYF
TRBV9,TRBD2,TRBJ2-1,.,TGTGCCAGCAGCGTAGGCTCTAGCGGGGAGCAGTTCTTC,CASSVGSSGEQFF
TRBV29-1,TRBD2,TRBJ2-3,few,TGCAGCGTTGGATCCCTAGCGGGGGGGCTCACAGATACGCAGTATTTT,CSVGSLAGGLTDTQYF